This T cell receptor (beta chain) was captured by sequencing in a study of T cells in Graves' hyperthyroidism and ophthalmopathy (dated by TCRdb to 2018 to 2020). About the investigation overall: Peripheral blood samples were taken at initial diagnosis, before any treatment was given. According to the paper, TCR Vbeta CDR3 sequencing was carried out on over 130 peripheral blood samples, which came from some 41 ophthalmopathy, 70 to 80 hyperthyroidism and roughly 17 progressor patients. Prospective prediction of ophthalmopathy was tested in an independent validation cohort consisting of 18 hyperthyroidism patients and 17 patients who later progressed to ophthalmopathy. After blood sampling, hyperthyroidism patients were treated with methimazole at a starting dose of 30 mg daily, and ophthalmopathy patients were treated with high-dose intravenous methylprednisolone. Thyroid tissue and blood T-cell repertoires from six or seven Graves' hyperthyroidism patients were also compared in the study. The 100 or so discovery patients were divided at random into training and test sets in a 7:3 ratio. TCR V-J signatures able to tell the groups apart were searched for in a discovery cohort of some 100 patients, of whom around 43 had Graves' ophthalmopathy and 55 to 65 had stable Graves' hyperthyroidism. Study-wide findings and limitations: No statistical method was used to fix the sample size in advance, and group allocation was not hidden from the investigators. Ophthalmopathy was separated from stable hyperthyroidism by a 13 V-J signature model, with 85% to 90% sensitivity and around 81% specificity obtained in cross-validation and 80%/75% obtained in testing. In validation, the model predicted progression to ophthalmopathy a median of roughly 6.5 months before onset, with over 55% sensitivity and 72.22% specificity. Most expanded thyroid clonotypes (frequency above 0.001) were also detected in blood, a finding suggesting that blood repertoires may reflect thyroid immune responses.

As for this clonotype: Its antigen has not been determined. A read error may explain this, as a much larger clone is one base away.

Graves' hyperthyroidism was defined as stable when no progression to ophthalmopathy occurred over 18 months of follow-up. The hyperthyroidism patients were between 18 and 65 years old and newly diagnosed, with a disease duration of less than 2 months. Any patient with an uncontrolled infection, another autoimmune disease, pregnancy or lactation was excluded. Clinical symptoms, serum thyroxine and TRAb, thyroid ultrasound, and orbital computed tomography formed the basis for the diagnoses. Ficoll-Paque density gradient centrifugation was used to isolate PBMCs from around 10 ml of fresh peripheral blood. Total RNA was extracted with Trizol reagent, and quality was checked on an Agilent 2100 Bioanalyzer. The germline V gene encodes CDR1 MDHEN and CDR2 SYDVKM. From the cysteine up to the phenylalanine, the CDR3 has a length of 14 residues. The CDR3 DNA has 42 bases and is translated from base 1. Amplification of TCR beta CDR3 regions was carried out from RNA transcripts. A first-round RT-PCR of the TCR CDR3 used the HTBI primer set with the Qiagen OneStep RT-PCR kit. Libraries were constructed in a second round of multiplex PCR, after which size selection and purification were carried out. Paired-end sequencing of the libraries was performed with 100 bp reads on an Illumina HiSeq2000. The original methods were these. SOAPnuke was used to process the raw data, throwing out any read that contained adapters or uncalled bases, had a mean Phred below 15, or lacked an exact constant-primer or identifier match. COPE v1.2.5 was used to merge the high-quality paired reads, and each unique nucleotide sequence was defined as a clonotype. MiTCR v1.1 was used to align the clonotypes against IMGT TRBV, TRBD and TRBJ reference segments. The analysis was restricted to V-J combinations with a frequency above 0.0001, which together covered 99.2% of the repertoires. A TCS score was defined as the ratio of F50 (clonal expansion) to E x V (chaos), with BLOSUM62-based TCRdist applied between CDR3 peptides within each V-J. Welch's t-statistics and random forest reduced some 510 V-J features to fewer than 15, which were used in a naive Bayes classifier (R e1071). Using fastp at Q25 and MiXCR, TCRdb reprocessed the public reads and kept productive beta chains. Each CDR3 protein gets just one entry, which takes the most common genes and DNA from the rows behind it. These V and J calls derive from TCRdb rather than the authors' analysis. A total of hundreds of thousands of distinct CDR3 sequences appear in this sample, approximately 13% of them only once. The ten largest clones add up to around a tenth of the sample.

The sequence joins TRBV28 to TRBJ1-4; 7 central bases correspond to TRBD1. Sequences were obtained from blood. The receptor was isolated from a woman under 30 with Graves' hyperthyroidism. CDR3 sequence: CTSSFRGLDEKLFF. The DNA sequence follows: TGTACCAGCAGTTTTAGGGGGCTGGATGAAAAACTGTTTTTT.